Presented here are 17 T cell receptor beta chains from one specimen sequenced in a study of blood T cell repertoires in COVID-19. Here immunoSEQ multiplex PCR was the method, and the copy in TCRdb shows in-frame clones only, minus some. The sample lists a few hundred thousand clones, approximately 90% seen once, with about 1.7% in the top ten. Sequencing was done on a sample of PBMCs or T cells enriched from blood (not recorded which). These receptors were obtained from a man between 35 and 55 years old who had recovered from COVID-19.

Remarks on this clone: A much larger clone sits a single nucleotide away, making a read error possible. Written as DNA, the CDR3 is TGTGCCAGCAGTGGGACAGGGGCCAATCAGCCCCAGCATTTT. Translation gives CASSGTGANQPQHF. The J gene is TRBJ1-5, the V gene TRBV2; 9 nucleotides align to TRBD1. J was trimmed by 3 bases and V by 4 bases; bases with no gene match: 1. CDR3 length: 14 residues. Germline assignment: CDR1 SNHLY and CDR2 FYNNEI.

This chain links TRBV10-3 with TRBJ1-5; 7 bases map to TRBD1. CDR1 is ENHRY and CDR2 is SYGVKD in the germline V gene. The V and J ends lost 0 bases and 6 bases, in that order; junction bases with no gene match: 8. The CDR3 has 16 residues. CDR3 sequence reads: CAISESPTGDSQPQHF. In DNA, the CDR3 is TGTGCCATCAGTGAGTCCCCCACAGGGGACAGTCAGCCCCAGCATTTT.

Regarding this clone: This CDR3 is also generated by other DNA sequences in the sample. The chain uses TRBV6-5 and TRBJ1-2; D uncertain. V gave up 3 bases and J gave up 0 bases, with 8 bases separating them. CDR1 is MNHEY and CDR2 is SVGAGI in the germline V gene. This CDR3 region has 14 residues. The CDR3 loop reads CASSYGQANYGYTF. CDR3 DNA sequence: TGTGCCAGCAGTTATGGGCAGGCTAACTATGGCTACACCTTC.

The chain employs TRBV5-1 and TRBJ1-2; D is unclear. The V gene's germline CDR1 is SGHRS and CDR2 YFSETQ. Trimming stripped 0 bases from V and 1 base from J, with 10 bases between. The CDR3 extends over 15 amino acids. The CDR3 sequence is CASSLGWAYNYGYTF. CDR3 nucleotides: TGCGCCAGCAGCTTGGGTTGGGCATATAACTATGGCTACACCTTC.

The chain is built from TRBV28 and TRBJ1-2, with 8 bases aligning to TRBD1. CDR3 size: 14 residues. J gave up 1 base and V 5 bases, and 3 bases lay outside the gene matches. Germline CDR1 reads MDHEN; CDR2 reads SYDVKM. The CDR3 sequence: CASSRTGFNYGYTF. The CDR3 DNA sequence: TGTGCCAGCAGTCGGACAGGGTTTAACTATGGCTACACCTTC.

This chain connects TRBV11-3 to TRBJ2-6; no firm D call. V lost 5 bases and J 0 bases, leaving 8 bases between the germline ends. This CDR3 region has 15 residues. Germline V gene lookup returns CDR1 SGHNT and CDR2 YENEEA. The CDR3 sequence: CASSGDGSGANVLTF. The CDR3 region has the DNA TGTGCCAGCAGCGGAGACGGCTCTGGGGCCAACGTCCTGACTTTC.

The rearrangement links TRBV24-1 to TRBJ1-2; TRBD1 matches at 9 bases. Germline V gene lookup returns CDR1 KGHDR and CDR2 SFDVKD. This CDR3 contains 12 residues. V shed 9 bases, J shed 4 bases, and the junction held 2 bases outside the gene matches. The CDR3 bases are TGTGCCACCTCGGGACAGGGCTATGGCTACACCTTC. This gives the protein CATSGQGYGYTF.

This chain links TRBV7-2 with TRBJ1-4, with D possibly TRBD1 on 6 matching bases. V lost 5 bases to trimming and J lost 7 bases, with 14 bases between them. Germline values: CDR1 SGHTA, CDR2 FQGNSA. This CDR3 has 14 residues. DNA for the CDR3: TGTGCCAGCAGCCTGGACAGTTCAGGTGAAAAACTGTTTTTT. This gives the protein CASSLDSSGEKLFF.

The genes are TRBV12-2 and TRBJ1-2; the DNA was not compared with TRBD1, the D call given in the table. TRBV12-2 has pseudogene status. The CDR3 extends over 19 amino acids. CDR3 sequence: CASRSSLMYGQGANYGYTF. The CDR3 DNA sequence: TGTGCAAGTCGCTCGTCTCTTATGTATGGACAGGGGGCCAACTATGGCTACACCTTC.

The chain recombines TRBV19 with TRBJ2-7; 8 nucleotides match TRBD2. The trim removed 2 bases at V and 6 bases at J, leaving 6 bases unmatched. CDR3 size: 14 residues. The germline V gene encodes CDR1 LNHDA and CDR2 SQIVND (reference sequence). For the CDR3, the DNA is TGTGCCAGTAGTATAACGGGAGGGCCGGGCGAGCAGTACTTC. The encoded protein is CASSITGGPGEQYF.

The V call is TRBV28, the J call TRBJ1-5, with D tentatively TRBD1 (5 bases). This CDR3 is 15 amino acids long. CDR1 and CDR2 from the germline V gene are MDHEN and SYDVKM. V was pared by 1 base and J by 7 bases, with 14 bases between. The DNA of the CDR3 is TGTGCCAGCAGTTTATCGCGGGGCCGGTTCCAGCCCCAGCATTTT. The encoded protein is CASSLSRGRFQPQHF.

DNA for the CDR3: TGTGCCTGGAGCGCCCCCCCGGGAACCTACGAGCAGTACTTC. Translated, it gives CAWSAPPGTYEQYF. The chain employs TRBV30 and TRBJ2-7; D is perhaps TRBD2 (5 bases). This CDR3 has 14 amino acids. From germline, CDR1 is GTSNPN and CDR2 SVGIG (reference sequence). The ends were cut back, 3 bases at V and 2 bases at J, with 14 bases in the middle.

This chain joins TRBV5-8 and TRBJ2-1; a weak D match, TRBD2 (5 bases). This CDR3 region has 16 residues. Trimming shortened V by 3 bases and J by 1 base, and 14 bases separated the two germline ends. Germline values: CDR1 SGHTS, CDR2 YDEGEE. CDR3 sequence (DNA): TGTGCCAGCAGCTCCCGGGATGGTCAGTCCTACAATGAGCAGTTCTTC. Encoded protein: CASSSRDGQSYNEQFF.

The rearrangement uses TRBV19 and TRBJ1-5; D remains ambiguous. From germline, CDR1 is LNHDA and CDR2 SQIVND (reference sequence). Trimming removed 6 bases at V and 6 bases at J, with 15 bases between. The CDR3 runs 14 residues. CDR3 amino acids: CASSLWQTSQPQHF. In DNA, the CDR3 is TGTGCCAGTAGCCTCTGGCAAACTAGTCAGCCCCAGCATTTT.

The V and J genes are TRBV27 and TRBJ1-2; 9 nucleotides match TRBD1. The J segment lost 8 bases and the V segment lost 4 bases, leaving 14 bases of the junction unmatched. Germline CDR1 and CDR2: MNHEY and SMNVEV (reference sequence). This CDR3 region has 16 residues. The CDR3: CASSYSITGGSGGYTF. The CDR3 coding sequence is TGTGCCAGCAGTTACTCAATCACAGGGGGCAGCGGGGGCTACACCTTC.

The V call is TRBV19, the J call TRBJ1-1; D perhaps matches TRBD1 (6 bases). The V gene's germline CDR1 is LNHDA and CDR2 SQIVND (reference sequence). The CDR3 loop spans 17 amino acids. Trimming removed 7 bases at V and 7 bases at J, with 28 bases between. CDR3 sequence reads: CASKVVGLDRRSGEAFF. The CDR3 nucleotides read TGTGCCAGTAAGGTGGTTGGTCTTGACAGGCGAAGCGGTGAAGCTTTCTTT. Using reference TRBV19 and TRBJ1-1 for the parts outside the CDR3, the full variable domain is DGGITQSPKYLFRKEGQNVTLSCEQNLNHDAMYWYRQDPGQGLRLIYYSQIVNDFQKGDIAEGYSVSREKKESFPLTVTSAQKNPTAFYLCASKVVGLDRRSGEAFFGQGTRLTVV.

The genes are TRBV28 and TRBJ2-7; 11 bases line up with TRBD2. Trimming took 7 bases from V and 5 from J; bases not matched to a gene: 10. Germline CDR1 MDHEN, CDR2 SYDVKM. The length of the CDR3 is 15 residues. CDR3 amino acids: CASTLSGRANDEQYF. Here the CDR3 DNA reads TGTGCCAGCACTCTTAGCGGGAGGGCCAATGACGAGCAGTACTTC.